The rows below give T cell receptor beta chains drawn from one sample of a study of memory CD4+ T cells and cytomegalovirus serostatus. The table came from immunoSEQ multiplex PCR; TCRdb's copy has only in-frame clones and leaves some out. The table includes fewer than 40,000 clones, roughly 85% detected once. What was sequenced was memory CD4+ T cells from blood. These receptors originate from an adult in good health and CMV-seropositive. The CDR3 runs from the conserved cysteine through the conserved F or W. Each record gives: J gene, clone size, CDR3 length, D gene, V gene, CDR3 protein, CDR3 DNA. A D gene is named only where the DNA matches it firmly. Clone size is stated in some rows and not others, as once, few, many or a class when expanded.

TRBJ2-5	.	17	TRBD2	TRBV5-4	CASSLASGGPAIGTQYF	TGTGCCAGCAGCTTGGCTAGCGGGGGCCCTGCAATCGGGACCCAGTACTTC
TRBJ2-1	.	14	.	TRBV11-3	CASSLRQGHNEQFF	TGTGCCAGCAGCTTACGGCAGGGCCACAATGAGCAGTTCTTC
TRBJ1-1	.	13	.	TRBV7-2	CASSLARNTEAFF	TGTGCCAGCAGCTTGGCCAGGAACACTGAAGCTTTCTTT
TRBJ1-1	.	13	.	TRBV7-3	CASSLSDTTEAFF	TGTGCCAGCAGCTTATCGGACACGACTGAAGCTTTCTTT
TRBJ2-7	.	13	.	TRBV6-6	CASSYLADYEQYF	TGTGCCAGCAGTTACTTGGCGGACTACGAGCAGTACTTC
TRBJ2-3	.	14	TRBD1	TRBV28	CASSWDSSTDTQYF	TGTGCCAGCAGTTGGGACAGCAGCACAGATACGCAGTATTTT
TRBJ1-4	.	14	.	TRBV4-3	CASSQEIRVEKLFF	TGCGCCAGCAGCCAAGAAATAAGGGTTGAAAAACTGTTTTTT
TRBJ2-2	.	14	.	TRBV5-4	CASSLERRTGELFF	TGTGCCAGCAGCTTGGAGAGGAGAACCGGGGAGCTGTTTTTT
TRBJ2-2	few	19	TRBD2	TRBV4-3	CASSQEAPGTSMPNGELFF	TGCGCCAGCAGCCAAGAAGCACCCGGGACTAGTATGCCAAACGGGGAGCTGTTTTTT
TRBJ1-2	.	15	TRBD1	TRBV6-6	CASSYLRGLGYGYTF	TGTGCCAGCAGTTACTTAAGGGGGCTGGGCTATGGCTACACCTTC
TRBJ2-3	.	14	TRBD1	TRBV5-1	CASSSGTGTDTQYF	TGCGCCAGCAGCTCCGGGACAGGGACAGATACGCAGTATTTT
TRBJ1-1	.	12	.	TRBV6-6	CASTLPNTEAFF	TGTGCCAGCACCCTCCCGAACACTGAAGCTTTCTTT
TRBJ1-1	.	14	.	TRBV7-3	CASSLIGKDTEAFF	TGTGCCAGCAGCTTAATAGGGAAGGACACTGAAGCTTTCTTT
TRBJ2-2	.	15	.	TRBV18	CASSPDYSRSGELFF	TGTGCCAGCTCACCGGACTATTCCAGGAGCGGGGAGCTGTTTTTT
TRBJ2-1	.	15	TRBD2	TRBV15	CATSRAGTRLDEQFF	TGTGCCACCAGCAGGGCCGGGACTAGATTGGATGAGCAGTTCTTC
TRBJ2-1	.	11	TRBD2	TRBV15	CATGRLAEQFF	TGTGCCACCGGGAGACTAGCGGAGCAGTTCTTC
TRBJ1-1	once	13	.	TRBV7-3	CASSLWGSTEAFF	TGTGCCAGCAGCTTATGGGGGAGCACTGAAGCTTTCTTT
TRBJ1-1	few	13	.	TRBV11-3	CASSFSVNTEAFF	TGTGCCAGCAGCTTCTCGGTGAACACTGAAGCTTTCTTT
TRBJ2-7	.	13	.	TRBV21-1	CASNTGRAYEQYF	TGTGCCAGCAATACCGGGAGGGCGTACGAGCAGTACTTC
TRBJ2-2	.	14	TRBD1	TRBV28	CASNTGTGSGELFF	TGTGCCAGCAATACCGGGACAGGGAGTGGGGAGCTGTTTTTT
TRBJ2-7	.	14	.	TRBV5-5	CASSLAAWNYEQYF	TGTGCCAGCAGCTTGGCCGCCTGGAACTACGAGCAGTACTTC
TRBJ1-1	few	14	.	TRBV6-1	CASSEQGRNTEAFF	TGTGCCAGCAGTGAACAGGGTAGGAACACTGAAGCTTTCTTT
TRBJ2-7	few	16	TRBD2	TRBV4-2	CASSQGAGGPPYEQYF	TGTGCCAGCAGCCAAGGAGCGGGAGGGCCCCCCTACGAGCAGTACTTC
TRBJ1-1	.	14	.	TRBV4-3	CASSQARAGTEAFF	TGCGCCAGCAGCCAAGCTCGGGCTGGGACTGAAGCTTTCTTT
TRBJ2-1	.	13	TRBD2	TRBV6-6	CASSPQRGYEQFF	TGTGCCAGCAGCCCGCAGCGGGGGTATGAGCAGTTCTTC
TRBJ1-2	.	15	.	TRBV5-1	CASSQTDSPNYGYTF	TGCGCCAGCAGCCAGACGGACAGTCCTAACTATGGCTACACCTTC
TRBJ1-4	.	13	TRBD1	TRBV5-8	CASSFQGEEKLFF	TGTGCCAGCAGCTTTCAGGGGGAAGAAAAACTGTTTTTT
TRBJ2-1	.	15	.	TRBV7-9	CASSQRVGTYNEQFF	TGTGCCAGCAGCCAAAGGGTCGGGACCTACAATGAGCAGTTCTTC
TRBJ2-6	.	15	.	TRBV19	CASSSHFSGANVLTF	TGTGCCAGTAGTTCACACTTCTCTGGGGCCAACGTCCTGACTTTC
TRBJ1-5	.	18	.	TRBV1	CTSSQDQHGTGVNQPQHF	TGCACCAGCAGCCAAGACCAACACGGGACAGGGGTTAATCAGCCCCAGCATTTT
TRBJ2-6	.	16	.	TRBV5-1	CASRPQGLAGANVLTF	TGCGCCAGCAGACCTCAGGGTCTAGCTGGGGCCAACGTCCTGACTTTC
TRBJ1-1	.	13	TRBD1	TRBV5-6	CASSWDRVPEAFF	TGTGCCAGCAGCTGGGACAGGGTCCCTGAAGCTTTCTTT
TRBJ2-1	.	13	.	TRBV28	CASSSYSNNEQFF	TGTGCCAGCAGTTCTTATAGCAACAATGAGCAGTTCTTC
TRBJ2-3	.	16	TRBD2	TRBV4-3	CASSQVGGGSTDTQYF	TGCGCCAGCAGCCAAGTGGGCGGGGGGAGCACAGATACGCAGTATTTT
TRBJ2-3	few	14	TRBD1	TRBV29-1	CSGSWTGGTDTQYF	TGCAGCGGATCCTGGACAGGAGGCACAGATACGCAGTATTTT
TRBJ1-1	.	17	.	TRBV19	CASSIGGGRRMNTEAFF	TGTGCCAGTAGTATCGGGGGGGGCCGCCGCATGAACACTGAAGCTTTCTTT
TRBJ2-5	.	15	TRBD1	TRBV14	CASSPNRGIAETQYF	TGTGCCAGCAGCCCGAACAGGGGTATAGCAGAGACCCAGTACTTC
TRBJ1-3	.	16	.	TRBV5-1	CASSLEGWGSGNTIYF	TGCGCCAGCAGCTTGGAGGGTTGGGGTTCTGGAAACACCATATATTTT
TRBJ1-2	.	14	.	TRBV9	CASNRPNANYGYTF	TGTGCCAGCAACCGCCCCAATGCTAACTATGGCTACACCTTC
TRBJ1-3	.	16	.	TRBV28	CASSLRRQYSGNTIYF	TGTGCCAGCAGTTTACGTCGACAGTACTCTGGAAACACCATATATTTT
TRBJ2-1	.	13	.	TRBV6-6	CASSSGHLNEQFF	TGTGCCAGCAGTTCGGGACACCTGAATGAGCAGTTCTTC
TRBJ1-1	.	13	.	TRBV2	CASSELENTEAFF	TGTGCCAGCAGTGAACTTGAGAACACTGAAGCTTTCTTT
TRBJ2-2	.	15	.	TRBV6-6	CASSYFPGNAGELFF	TGTGCCAGCAGTTATTTCCCGGGGAATGCCGGGGAGCTGTTTTTT
TRBJ1-5	few	15	TRBD1	TRBV15	CATSRGGTEDQPQHF	TGTGCCACCAGCAGAGGCGGGACAGAAGATCAGCCCCAGCATTTT
TRBJ1-6	.	14	TRBD1	TRBV4-3	CASSHGQGGSPLHF	TGCGCCAGCAGCCACGGACAGGGGGGTTCACCCCTCCACTTT
TRBJ2-5	.	14	.	TRBV9	CASSVNEGEETQYF	TGTGCCAGCAGCGTAAATGAGGGGGAAGAGACCCAGTACTTC
TRBJ2-7	.	15	.	TRBV7-6	CASSSNPGGRFEQYF	TGTGCCAGCAGTTCTAATCCGGGGGGCAGGTTCGAGCAGTACTTC
TRBJ2-3	.	16	TRBD1	TRBV7-9	CASSRGTGGFTDTQYF	TGTGCCAGCAGCCGCGGGACAGGAGGATTCACAGATACGCAGTATTTT
TRBJ2-7	.	13	TRBD1	TRBV5-1	CASSSGTGYEQYF	TGCGCCAGCAGCTCCGGGACAGGGTACGAGCAGTACTTC
TRBJ2-7	.	13	TRBD1	TRBV6-5	CASSPGTAYEQYF	TGTGCCAGCAGTCCCGGGACAGCCTACGAGCAGTACTTC
TRBJ2-3	once	15	.	TRBV28	CASSLQGGSTDTQYF	TGTGCCAGCAGTTTACAGGGCGGATCCACAGATACGCAGTATTTT
TRBJ1-1	few	13	TRBD1	TRBV29-1	CSVADRASTEAFF	TGCAGCGTCGCCGACAGGGCGAGCACTGAAGCTTTCTTT
TRBJ2-1	.	15	.	TRBV9	CASSEGGETYNEQFF	TGTGCCAGCAGCGAGGGCGGGGAAACCTACAATGAGCAGTTCTTC
TRBJ2-1	.	16	TRBD2	TRBV4-3	CASSQGPGLVDNEQFF	TGCGCCAGCAGCCAGGGACCGGGACTAGTTGACAATGAGCAGTTCTTC
TRBJ2-1	.	14	.	TRBV2	CASSVKQINNEQFF	TGTGCCAGCAGTGTCAAGCAAATCAACAATGAGCAGTTCTTC
TRBJ2-3	few	14	.	TRBV5-1	CASSLDLATDTQYF	TGCGCCAGCAGCTTGGATCTAGCAACAGATACGCAGTATTTT
TRBJ2-5	.	14	.	TRBV4-1	CASSQDLSTGYNNF	TGCGCCAGCAGCCAAGATCTCTCGACGGGGTATAATAACTTC
TRBJ1-5	.	17	TRBD1	TRBV4-1	CASSQEMGQGGNQPQHF	TGCGCCAGCAGCCAAGAAATGGGACAGGGGGGGAATCAGCCCCAGCATTTT
TRBJ1-1	.	15	.	TRBV7-2	CASSWDGRLNTEAFF	TGTGCCAGCAGCTGGGACGGTCGATTGAACACTGAAGCTTTCTTT
TRBJ2-5	once	14	.	TRBV11-2	CASSLNLVRETQYF	TGTGCCAGCAGCTTAAATCTGGTCAGGGAGACCCAGTACTTC